This T cell receptor beta chain was identified in a study of T cell changes during pregnancy in multiple sclerosis (dated by TCRdb to between 2018 and 2020). Context from the whole study: Changes in the T cell repertoire over the course of pregnancy were examined in this study in women with multiple sclerosis.

About this clone itself: The clone's antigen remains unknown. Base-call qualities are not available, and no considerably larger clone is one nucleotide away.

Library generation was performed with the immunoSEQ multiplex PCR assay. In TCRdb, the immuneACCESS table is reduced to in-frame sequences with V and J assigned. These tables do not hold every clone; where another copy was compared, an unresolved V gene accounts for under half, and the others remain unexplained. The sample includes around 92,000 clones, with approximately 94% observed a single time. The ten largest account for 2% to 2.5% of the sample. The CDR3 goes from the cysteine to the phenylalanine over 18 residues. The CDR3 DNA has 54 bases and is translated from base 1. Ends trimmed: V by 5 bases, J by 0 bases; bases unmatched to a gene: 8. Sequences SEHNR (CDR1) and FQNEAQ (CDR2) are obtained from the germline V gene (reference sequence).

The sequenced sample was peripheral blood, obtained in the third trimester of pregnancy. The chain is assembled from TRBV7-9 and TRBJ2-1, with 12 junctional bases fitting TRBD2. This clonotype originated in a female donor with multiple sclerosis, enrolled in a pregnancy study. The DNA reads as follows: TGTGCCAGCAGCCCTGGGACTAGCGGGTGGAGCTCCTACAATGAGCAGTTCTTC. Its coded protein is CASSPGTSGWSSYNEQFF.